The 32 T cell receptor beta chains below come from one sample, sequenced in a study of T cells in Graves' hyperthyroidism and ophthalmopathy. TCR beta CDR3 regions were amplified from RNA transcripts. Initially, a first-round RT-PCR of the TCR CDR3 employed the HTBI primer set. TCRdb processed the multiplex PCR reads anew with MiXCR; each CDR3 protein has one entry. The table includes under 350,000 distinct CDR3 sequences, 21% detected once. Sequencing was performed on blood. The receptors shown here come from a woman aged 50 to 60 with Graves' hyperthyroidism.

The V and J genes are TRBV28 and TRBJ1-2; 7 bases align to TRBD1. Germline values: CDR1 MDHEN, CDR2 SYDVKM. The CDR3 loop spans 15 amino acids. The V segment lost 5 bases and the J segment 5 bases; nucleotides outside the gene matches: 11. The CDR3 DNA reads TGTGCCAGCAGTCCACCGGACAGGCGGTGTTATGGCTACACCTTC. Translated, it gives CASSPPDRRCYGYTF.

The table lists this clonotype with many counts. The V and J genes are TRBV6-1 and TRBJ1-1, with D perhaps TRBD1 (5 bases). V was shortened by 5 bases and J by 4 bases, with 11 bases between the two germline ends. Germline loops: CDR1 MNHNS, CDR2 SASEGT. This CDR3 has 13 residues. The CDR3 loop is CASSPGISTEAFF. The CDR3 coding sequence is TGTGCCAGCAGTCCAGGGATTAGCACTGAAGCTTTCTTT.

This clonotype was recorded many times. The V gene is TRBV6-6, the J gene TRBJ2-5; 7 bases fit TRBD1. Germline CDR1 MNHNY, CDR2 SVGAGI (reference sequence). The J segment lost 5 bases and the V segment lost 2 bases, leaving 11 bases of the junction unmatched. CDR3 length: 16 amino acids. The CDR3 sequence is CASSYTGTATGETQYF. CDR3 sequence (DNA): TGTGCCAGCAGTTACACCGGGACAGCCACAGGGGAGACCCAGTACTTC.

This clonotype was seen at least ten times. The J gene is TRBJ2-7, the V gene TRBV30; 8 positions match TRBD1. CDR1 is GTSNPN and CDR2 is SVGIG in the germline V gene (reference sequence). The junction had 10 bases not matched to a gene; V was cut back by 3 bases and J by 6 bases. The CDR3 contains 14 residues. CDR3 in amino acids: CAWSGQGRSLEQYF. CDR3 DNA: TGTGCCTGGAGCGGACAGGGACGGTCCCTCGAGCAGTACTTC.

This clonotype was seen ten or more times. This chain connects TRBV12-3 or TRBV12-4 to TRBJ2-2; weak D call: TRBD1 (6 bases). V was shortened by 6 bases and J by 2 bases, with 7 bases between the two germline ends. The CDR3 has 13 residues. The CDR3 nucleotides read TGTGCCAGCAGAGGGGGTAACACCGGGGAGCTGTTTTTT. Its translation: CASRGGNTGELFF.

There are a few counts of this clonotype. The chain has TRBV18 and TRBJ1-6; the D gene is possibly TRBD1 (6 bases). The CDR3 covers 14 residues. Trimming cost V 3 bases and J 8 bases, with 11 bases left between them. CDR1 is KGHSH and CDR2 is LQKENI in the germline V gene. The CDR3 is CASSPETGYSPLHF. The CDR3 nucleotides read TGTGCCAGCTCACCCGAGACAGGATATTCACCCCTCCACTTT.

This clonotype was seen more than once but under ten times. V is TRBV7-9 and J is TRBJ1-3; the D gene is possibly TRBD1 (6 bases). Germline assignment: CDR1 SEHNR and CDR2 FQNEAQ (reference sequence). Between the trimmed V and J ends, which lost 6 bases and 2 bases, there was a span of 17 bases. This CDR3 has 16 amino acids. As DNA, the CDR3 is TGTGCCAGCAGACAGGGACGTTCGGGACCTGGAAACACCATATATTTT. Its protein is CASRQGRSGPGNTIYF. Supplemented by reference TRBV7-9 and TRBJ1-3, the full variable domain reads DTGVSQNPRHKITKRGQNVTFRCDPISEHNRLYWYRQTLGQGPEFLTYFQNEAQLEKSRLLSDRFSAERPKGSFSTLEIQRTEQGDSAMYLCASRQGRSGPGNTIYFGEGSWLTVV.

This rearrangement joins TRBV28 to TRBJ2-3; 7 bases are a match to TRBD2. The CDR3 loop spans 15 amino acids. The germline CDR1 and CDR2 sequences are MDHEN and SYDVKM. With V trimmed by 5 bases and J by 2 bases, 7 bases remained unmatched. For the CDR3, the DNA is TGTGCCAGCAGTACAGCGGGGAGACTCACAGATACGCAGTATTTT. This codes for CASSTAGRLTDTQYF.

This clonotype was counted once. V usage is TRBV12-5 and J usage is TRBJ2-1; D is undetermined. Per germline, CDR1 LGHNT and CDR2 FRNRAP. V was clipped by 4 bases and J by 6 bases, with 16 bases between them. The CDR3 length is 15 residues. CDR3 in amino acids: CASGSLRELGNEQFF. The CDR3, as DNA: TGTGCTAGTGGTTCCCTTAGGGAACTTGGCAATGAGCAGTTCTTC.

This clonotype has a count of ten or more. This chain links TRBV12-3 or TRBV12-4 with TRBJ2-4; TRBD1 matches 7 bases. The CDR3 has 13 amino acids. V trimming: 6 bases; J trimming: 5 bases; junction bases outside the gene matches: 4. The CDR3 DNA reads TGTGCCAGCAGGCTGACAGGGCAAAACATTCAGTACTTC. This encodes CASRLTGQNIQYF.

This CDR3 is CASSPRDLEQYF. DNA of the CDR3: TGTGCCAGCAGTCCTCGGGATCTCGAGCAGTACTTC. The gene calls are TRBV12-3 or TRBV12-4 and TRBJ2-7; D may be TRBD2 (5 bases). The CDR3 has 12 amino acids. V dropped 5 bases and J dropped 6 bases, with 11 bases sitting between them.

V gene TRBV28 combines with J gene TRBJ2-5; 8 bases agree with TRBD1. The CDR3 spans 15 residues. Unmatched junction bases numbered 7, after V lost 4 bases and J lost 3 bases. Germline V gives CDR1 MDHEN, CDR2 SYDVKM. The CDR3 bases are TGTGCCAGCAGTTCCTCAGGACAGGGCGAAGAGACCCAGTACTTC. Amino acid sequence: CASSSSGQGEETQYF.

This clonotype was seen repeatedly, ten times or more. The CDR3 loop is CASSFYSGGAETQYF. Here the CDR3 DNA reads TGTGCCAGCAGTTTTTATAGCGGGGGGGCTGAGACCCAGTACTTC. This chain links TRBV12-3 or TRBV12-4 with TRBJ2-5, with 11 positions matching TRBD2. The CDR3 is made up of 15 amino acids. J was trimmed by 5 bases and V by 3 bases; bases with no gene match: 5.

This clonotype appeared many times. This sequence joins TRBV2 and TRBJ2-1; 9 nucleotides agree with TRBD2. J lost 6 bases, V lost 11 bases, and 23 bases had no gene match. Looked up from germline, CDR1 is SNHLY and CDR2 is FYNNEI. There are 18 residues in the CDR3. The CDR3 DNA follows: TGTGCCGGCCTGATCGGTAGCGGGAGCTCCGATGGGGGCAATGAGCAGTTCTTC. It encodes CAGLIGSGSSDGGNEQFF. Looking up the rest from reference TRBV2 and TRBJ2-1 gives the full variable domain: EPEVTQTPSHQVTQMGQEVILRCVPISNHLYFYWYRQILGQKVEFLVSFYNNEISEKSEIFDDQFSVERPDGSNFTLKIRSTKLEDSAMYFCAGLIGSGSSDGGNEQFFGPGTRLTVL.

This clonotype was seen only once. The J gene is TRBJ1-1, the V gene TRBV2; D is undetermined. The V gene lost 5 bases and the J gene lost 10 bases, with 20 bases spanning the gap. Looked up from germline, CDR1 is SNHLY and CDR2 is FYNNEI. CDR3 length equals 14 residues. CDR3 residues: CASSRSVSEPGAFF. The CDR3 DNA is TGTGCCAGCAGTAGATCGGTCTCCGAGCCGGGAGCTTTCTTT.

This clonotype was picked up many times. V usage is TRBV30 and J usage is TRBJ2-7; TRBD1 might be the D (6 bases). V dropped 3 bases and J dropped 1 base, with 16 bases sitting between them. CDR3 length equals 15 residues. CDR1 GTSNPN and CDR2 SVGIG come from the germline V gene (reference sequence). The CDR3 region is CAWRRGIGQSYEQYF. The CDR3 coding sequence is TGTGCCTGGAGAAGGGGGATTGGACAGTCCTACGAGCAGTACTTC. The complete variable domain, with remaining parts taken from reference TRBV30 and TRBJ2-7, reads SQTIHQWPATLVQPVGSPLSLECTVEGTSNPNLYWYRQAAGRGLQLLFYSVGIGQISSEVPQNLSASRPQDRQFILSSKKLLLSDSGFYLCAWRRGIGQSYEQYFGPGTRLTVT.

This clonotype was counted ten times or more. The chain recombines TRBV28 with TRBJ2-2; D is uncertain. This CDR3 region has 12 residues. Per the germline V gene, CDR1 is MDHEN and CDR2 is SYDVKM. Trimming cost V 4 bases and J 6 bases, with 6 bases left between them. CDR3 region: CASSSTPGELFF. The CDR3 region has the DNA TGTGCCAGCAGTTCTACCCCCGGGGAGCTGTTTTTT.

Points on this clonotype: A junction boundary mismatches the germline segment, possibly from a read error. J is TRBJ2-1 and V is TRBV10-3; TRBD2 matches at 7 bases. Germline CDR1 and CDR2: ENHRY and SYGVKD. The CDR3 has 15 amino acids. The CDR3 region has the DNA TGTGACATCAGTGAGCGGGAAATGAACTACAATGAGCAGTTCTTC. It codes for CDISEREMNYNEQFF.

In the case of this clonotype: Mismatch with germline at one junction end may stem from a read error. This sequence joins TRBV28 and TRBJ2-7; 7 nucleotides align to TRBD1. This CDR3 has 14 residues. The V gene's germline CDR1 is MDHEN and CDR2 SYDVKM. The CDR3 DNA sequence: TGTGCCAGCAGTTTACCGACAGGGTCTCGCGAGCAGTGCTTC. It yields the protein CASSLPTGSREQCF.

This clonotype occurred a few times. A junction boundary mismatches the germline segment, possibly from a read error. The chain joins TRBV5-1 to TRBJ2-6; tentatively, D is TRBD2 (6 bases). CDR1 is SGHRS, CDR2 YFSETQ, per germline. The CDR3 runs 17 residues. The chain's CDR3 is CASTYRDSSSGADVLTF. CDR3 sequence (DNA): TGCGCCAGCACTTACCGGGACTCCAGCTCTGGGGCCGACGTCCTGACTTTC.

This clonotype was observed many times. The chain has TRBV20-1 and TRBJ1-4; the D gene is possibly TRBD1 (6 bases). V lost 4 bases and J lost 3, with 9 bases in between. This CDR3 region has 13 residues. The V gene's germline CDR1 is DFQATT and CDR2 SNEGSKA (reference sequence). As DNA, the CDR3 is TGCAGTGCTACGCAGGGGTCTAATGAAAAACTGTTTTTT. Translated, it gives CSATQGSNEKLFF.

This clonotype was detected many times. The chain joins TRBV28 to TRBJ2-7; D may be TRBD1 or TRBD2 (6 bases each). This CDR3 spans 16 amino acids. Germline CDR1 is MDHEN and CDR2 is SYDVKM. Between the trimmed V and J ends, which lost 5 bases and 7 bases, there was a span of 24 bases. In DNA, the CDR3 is TGTGCCAGCAGTAGCGGGCCATTCGGGGGCGTCGGAGAGCAGTACTTC. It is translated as CASSSGPFGGVGEQYF.

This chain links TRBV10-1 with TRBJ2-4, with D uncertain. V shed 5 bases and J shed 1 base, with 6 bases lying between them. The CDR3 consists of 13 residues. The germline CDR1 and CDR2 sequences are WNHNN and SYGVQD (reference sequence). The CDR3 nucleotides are TGCGCCAGCAGTCCCGGGGCCAAAAACATTCAGTACTTC. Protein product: CASSPGAKNIQYF.

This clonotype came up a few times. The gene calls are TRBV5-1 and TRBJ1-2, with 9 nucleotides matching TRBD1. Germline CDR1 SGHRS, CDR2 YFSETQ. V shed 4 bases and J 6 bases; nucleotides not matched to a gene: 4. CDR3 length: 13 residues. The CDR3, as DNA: TGCGCCAGCAGCGACAGGGGGGCACATGGCTACACCTTC. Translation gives CASSDRGAHGYTF.

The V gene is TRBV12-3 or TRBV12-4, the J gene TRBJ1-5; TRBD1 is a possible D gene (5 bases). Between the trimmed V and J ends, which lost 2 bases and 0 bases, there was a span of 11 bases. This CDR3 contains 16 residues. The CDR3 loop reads CASSLRGVLSNQPQHF. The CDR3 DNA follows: TGTGCCAGCAGTTTACGGGGGGTCCTTAGCAATCAGCCCCAGCATTTT.

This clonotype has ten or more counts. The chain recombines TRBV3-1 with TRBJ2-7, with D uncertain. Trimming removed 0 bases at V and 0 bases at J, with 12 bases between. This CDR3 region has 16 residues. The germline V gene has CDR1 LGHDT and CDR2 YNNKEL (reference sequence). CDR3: CASSQDLKSTSYEQYF. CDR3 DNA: TGTGCCAGCAGCCAAGATTTAAAATCTACCTCCTACGAGCAGTACTTC.

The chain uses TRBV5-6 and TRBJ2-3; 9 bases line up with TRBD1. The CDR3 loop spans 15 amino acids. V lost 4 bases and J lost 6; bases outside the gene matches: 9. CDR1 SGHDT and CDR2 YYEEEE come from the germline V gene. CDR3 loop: CASSGQTGGKDTQYF. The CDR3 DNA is TGTGCCAGCAGCGGGCAGACAGGGGGGAAGGATACGCAGTATTTT.

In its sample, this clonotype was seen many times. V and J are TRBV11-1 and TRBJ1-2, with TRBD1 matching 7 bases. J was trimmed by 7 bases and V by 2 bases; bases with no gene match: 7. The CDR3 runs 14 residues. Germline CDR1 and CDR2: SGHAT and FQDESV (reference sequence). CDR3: CASSLKTGMGGYTF. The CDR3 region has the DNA TGTGCCAGCAGCTTAAAGACAGGGATGGGTGGCTACACCTTC.

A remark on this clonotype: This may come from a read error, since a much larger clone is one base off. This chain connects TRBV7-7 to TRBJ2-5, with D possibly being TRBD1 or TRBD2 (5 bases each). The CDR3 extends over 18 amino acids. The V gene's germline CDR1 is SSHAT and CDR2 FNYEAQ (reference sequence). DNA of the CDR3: TGTGCTAGCAGCTTAGGGCTAACGGGACCCACAATGGTAGAGACCCAGTACTTC. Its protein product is CASSLGLTGPTMVETQYF.

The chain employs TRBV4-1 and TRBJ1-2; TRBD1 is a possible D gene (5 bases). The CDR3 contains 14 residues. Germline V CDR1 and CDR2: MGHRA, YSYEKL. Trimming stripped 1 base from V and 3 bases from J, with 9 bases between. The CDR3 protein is CASSQAGRDYGYTF. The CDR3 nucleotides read TGCGCCAGCAGCCAAGCAGGCAGGGACTATGGCTACACCTTC.

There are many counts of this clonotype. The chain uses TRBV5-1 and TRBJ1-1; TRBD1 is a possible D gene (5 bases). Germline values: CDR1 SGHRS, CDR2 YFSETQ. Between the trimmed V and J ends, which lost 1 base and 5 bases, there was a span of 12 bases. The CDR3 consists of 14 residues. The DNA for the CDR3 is TGCGCCAGCAGCTTGTTCCAGGGAAGTACTGAAGCTTTCTTT. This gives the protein CASSLFQGSTEAFF.

CDR3 sequence (DNA): TGTGCCAGTAGTATACCAGGCGGGAGGGATGCAGATACGCAGTATTTT. Protein sequence: CASSIPGGRDADTQYF. The rearrangement joins TRBV19 to TRBJ2-3; 9 bases map to TRBD2. Per the germline V gene, CDR1 is LNHDA and CDR2 is SQIVND (reference sequence). The CDR3 is 16 residues long. J gave up 4 bases and V 2 bases, and 7 bases lay outside the gene matches.